Following are 32 T cell receptor beta chains from one sample sequenced in a study of identical twins. TCRdb processed the 5' RACE reads anew with MiXCR; each CDR3 protein has one entry. Found here are about 920,000 distinct CDR3 sequences, about 12% of them singletons; the top ten hold roughly 1.5%. These records were also assigned to another study, of yellow fever vaccine responses in identical twins.

Sample: PBMCs. These receptors originate from a woman between 18 and 30 years old in good health.

The V gene is TRBV2, the J gene TRBJ2-7; no clear D gene. V lost 10 bases and J lost 3, with 10 bases in between. There are 11 residues in the CDR3. The germline CDR1 and CDR2 sequences are SNHLY and FYNNEI. DNA of the CDR3: TGTGCCACCGCGTCACGCTACGAGCAGTACTTC. Translated, it gives CATASRYEQYF.

This clonotype was counted only a few times. DNA of the CDR3: TGTGCCAGCAGCTCCTTAGCGGGAGGGGAGCAGTTCTTC. This encodes CASSSLAGGEQFF. The chain carries TRBV11-2 and TRBJ2-1, with 11 bases that match TRBD2. V lost 4 bases to trimming and J lost 10 bases; unmatched junction nucleotides: 3. CDR1 is SGHAT and CDR2 is FQNNGV in the germline V gene. This CDR3 has 13 residues.

This clonotype was recorded many times. The rearrangement links TRBV24-1 to TRBJ2-4; D possibly corresponds to TRBD2 (6 bases). The CDR3 spans 16 residues. Between the trimmed V and J ends, which lost 4 bases and 1 base, there was a span of 13 bases. Germline CDR1 is KGHDR and CDR2 is SFDVKD. The CDR3: CATSDNGSGAKNIQYF. CDR3 in DNA: TGTGCCACCAGTGACAACGGGAGTGGGGCCAAAAACATTCAGTACTTC.

V is TRBV6-8 and J is TRBJ2-2, with 9 positions matching TRBD1. The CDR3 covers 16 residues. V shed 5 bases, J shed 6 bases, and the junction held 10 bases outside the gene matches. Germline loops: CDR1 MNHGY, CDR2 SAAAGT. For the CDR3, the DNA is TGTGCCAGCAGTCACGGACAGGGGCCGGATGCCGGGGAGCTGTTTTTT. It translates to CASSHGQGPDAGELFF.

The table lists this clonotype with many counts. This sequence joins TRBV12-3 or TRBV12-4 and TRBJ2-3; 9 bases match TRBD1. Losses at the gene ends were 5 bases for V and 4 bases for J; bases not matched to a gene: 25. This CDR3 region has 21 residues. The CDR3, as DNA: TGTGCCAGCAGTCTTACCAGAAGGGGGTTGGGACAGGGAGAATGGGCAGATACGCAGTATTTT. It is translated as CASSLTRRGLGQGEWADTQYF.

This clonotype was counted between two and nine times. V usage is TRBV3-1 and J usage is TRBJ1-6; 7 bases fit TRBD1. There are 14 residues in the CDR3. Germline-derived CDR1 and CDR2 are LGHDT and YNNKEL (reference sequence). The V gene end was trimmed by 2 bases and the J gene end by 7 bases; junction bases not matched to a gene: 2. The CDR3 is CASSQWDSNSPLHF. The CDR3 DNA follows: TGTGCCAGCAGCCAATGGGACAGCAATTCACCCCTCCACTTT.

This clonotype was found many times. The V and J genes are TRBV12-3 or TRBV12-4 and TRBJ2-5, with TRBD1 matching over 8 bases. With 4 bases clipped from V and 5 bases from J, the junction kept 9 bases outside the gene matches. The length of the CDR3 is 15 residues. The CDR3 protein is CASSYGGQGRETQYF. The CDR3 DNA reads as TGTGCCAGCAGTTACGGAGGACAGGGTCGCGAGACCCAGTACTTC.

This clonotype was detected a few times. The chain is built from TRBV6-5 and TRBJ1-2; the match to TRBD1 covers 7 bases. Germline V gives CDR1 MNHEY, CDR2 SVGAGI. V was pared by 1 base and J by 1 base, with 6 bases of the junction left unmatched. CDR3 length: 16 amino acids. DNA of the CDR3: TGTGCCAGCAGTTACTTGCACAGGGGAAATAACTATGGCTACACCTTC. Translation: CASSYLHRGNNYGYTF.

The sample holds a few counts of this clonotype. The genes are TRBV3-1 and TRBJ2-7; 8 bases are a match to TRBD2. The CDR3 is 17 residues long. CDR1 and CDR2 (germline): LGHDT, YNNKEL (reference sequence). V shed 4 bases and J 6 bases; nucleotides not matched to a gene: 17. The CDR3 reads CASSPTSGTSGLAEQYF. The DNA for the CDR3 is TGTGCCAGCAGCCCCACATCCGGGACTAGTGGTCTTGCCGAGCAGTACTTC.

This clonotype was seen more than once but under ten times. J is TRBJ1-2 and V is TRBV12-3 or TRBV12-4; D is undetermined. This CDR3 contains 12 residues. V lost 1 base to trimming and J lost 8 bases, with 8 bases between them. CDR3 amino acids: CASSLGAGGYTF. As DNA, the CDR3 is TGTGCCAGCAGTTTAGGTGCTGGAGGCTACACCTTC.

The V and J genes are TRBV20-1 and TRBJ2-7; 9 nucleotides match TRBD2. Germline loops: CDR1 DFQATT, CDR2 SNEGSKA (reference sequence). The J segment lost 2 bases and the V segment lost 4 bases, leaving 24 bases of the junction unmatched. The CDR3 extends over 20 amino acids. The CDR3 nucleotides read TGCAGTGCTATTCTATCTGGGGGCGGGAGGGCCAATGAGGCAGCCTACGAGCAGTACTTC. As protein: CSAILSGGGRANEAAYEQYF.

The genes are TRBV5-1 and TRBJ2-7; tentatively, D is TRBD2 (5 bases). The CDR3 totals 15 residues. Germline V gene data show CDR1 as SGHRS and CDR2 as YFSETQ. The V end lost 4 bases, the J end lost 2 bases, and 16 bases lay between the germline ends. CDR3 in amino acids: CASSRKDSLAYEQYF. In DNA, the CDR3 is TGCGCCAGCAGCCGAAAGGACTCCCTCGCCTACGAGCAGTACTTC.

The rearrangement joins TRBV28 to TRBJ1-5; D is perhaps TRBD1 (6 bases). Per the germline V gene, CDR1 is MDHEN and CDR2 is SYDVKM. Between the trimmed V and J ends, which lost 11 bases and 0 bases, there was a span of 17 bases. This CDR3 has 15 amino acids. In DNA, the CDR3 is TGTGCCGTGGGGGCCCCACTTTATAGCAATCAGCCCCAGCATTTT. Protein sequence: CAVGAPLYSNQPQHF.

This clonotype was counted only a few times. The rearrangement links TRBV12-3 or TRBV12-4 to TRBJ2-3, with 12 bases identical to TRBD2. CDR3 length: 16 amino acids. With 4 bases clipped from V and 5 bases from J, the junction kept 7 bases outside the gene matches. This CDR3 reads CASSSTSGGPRDTQYF. CDR3 DNA sequence: TGTGCCAGCAGTTCGACTAGCGGGGGTCCTAGAGATACGCAGTATTTT.

The chain has TRBV5-6 and TRBJ1-5, with TRBD1 matching 12 bases. From germline, CDR1 is SGHDT and CDR2 YYEEEE. CDR3 length: 16 amino acids. The J segment lost 7 bases and the V segment lost 2 bases, leaving 7 bases of the junction unmatched. The CDR3 protein is CASSFFGTGGEQPQHF. CDR3 sequence (DNA): TGTGCCAGCAGCTTTTTTGGGACAGGGGGCGAGCAGCCCCAGCATTTT.

This clonotype showed up just a few times. V usage is TRBV6-2 or TRBV6-3 and J usage is TRBJ1-2; D perhaps matches TRBD1 (5 bases). The CDR3 has 13 residues. V dropped 5 bases and J dropped 5 bases, with 12 bases sitting between them. Germline lookup yields CDR1 MNHEY and CDR2 SVGEGT. As DNA, the CDR3 is TGTGCCAGCAGTCCCCGGACACCGTATGGCTACACCTTC. It translates to CASSPRTPYGYTF.

This clonotype was observed a few times. The chain has TRBV7-9 and TRBJ2-2, with 13 bases aligning to TRBD2. After removal of 4 bases from V and 6 bases from J, the junction contained 5 bases not matched to a gene. The CDR3 is 16 amino acids. In germline, CDR1 is SEHNR, CDR2 FQNEAQ (reference sequence). The CDR3 nucleotides are TGTGCCAGCAGCTCCGGACTAGCGGGAGTCCCCGGGGAGCTGTTTTTT. Translation: CASSSGLAGVPGELFF.

The V gene is TRBV6-5, the J gene TRBJ2-1, with D perhaps matching TRBD2 (5 bases). V was cut by 0 bases and J by 8 bases, with 11 bases left in between. The CDR3 is made up of 14 amino acids. Germline V CDR1 and CDR2: MNHEY, SVGAGI. The CDR3 loop reads CASSYSAGIDEQFF. Written as DNA, the CDR3 is TGTGCCAGCAGTTACTCGGCGGGTATCGATGAGCAGTTCTTC.

V gene TRBV7-8 combines with J gene TRBJ2-2; D assignment may be TRBD1 or TRBD2 (5 bases each). Germline CDR1 SGHVS, CDR2 FQNEAQ. This CDR3 contains 17 residues. With 5 bases removed from V and 4 bases from J, the gap between germline ends came to 20 bases. CDR3 in DNA: TGTGCCAGCAGCCGAGGGACCTCGAAAGTCAGCACCGGGGAGCTGTTTTTT. Its protein is CASSRGTSKVSTGELFF.

This clonotype was found once. J is TRBJ1-1 and V is TRBV7-8; 7 nucleotides agree with TRBD1. The CDR3 consists of 18 residues. The germline V gene encodes CDR1 SGHVS and CDR2 FQNEAQ. J was trimmed by 0 bases and V by 5 bases; bases with no gene match: 15. The CDR3 is CASSTRTGGESLNTEAFF. The DNA of the CDR3 is TGTGCCAGCAGCACCCGGACAGGAGGGGAGTCCCTGAACACTGAAGCTTTCTTT.

The chain has TRBV6-1 and TRBJ2-2; a possible D gene is TRBD1 (6 bases). V was cut by 6 bases and J by 5 bases, with 16 bases left in between. Germline lookup yields CDR1 MNHNS and CDR2 SASEGT. The CDR3 runs 15 residues. DNA for the CDR3: TGTGCCAGCAGCCGGGGACACCCCGGGACCGGGGAGCTGTTTTTT. This codes for CASSRGHPGTGELFF.

This clonotype has only a few counts. As DNA, the CDR3 is TGTGCCAGCAGTGAATCTTTCGGCAACCCGAACTACGAGCAGTACTTC. Encoded protein: CASSESFGNPNYEQYF. The rearrangement joins TRBV25-1 to TRBJ2-7, with D uncertain. This CDR3 has 16 amino acids. Per the germline V gene, CDR1 is MGHDK and CDR2 is SYGVNS. V lost 1 base to trimming and J lost 3 bases, with 16 bases between them.

The rearrangement links TRBV29-1 to TRBJ2-3; TRBD2 is a possible D gene (5 bases). CDR1 is SQVTM and CDR2 is ANQGSEA in the germline V gene. With 8 bases removed from V and 10 bases from J, the gap between germline ends came to 22 bases. The CDR3 runs to 13 residues. CDR3 protein: CSTPPGSGGAQYF. The CDR3 coding sequence is TGCAGCACCCCCCCGGGTTCTGGAGGTGCGCAGTATTTT.

The chain is built from TRBV24-1 and TRBJ2-1; TRBD1 matches at 8 bases. Germline CDR1 KGHDR, CDR2 SFDVKD. With 3 bases clipped from V and 5 bases from J, the junction kept 8 bases outside the gene matches. CDR3 length equals 16 residues. In DNA, the CDR3 is TGTGCCACCAGTGATGATAGGGACAGGCGGAACAATGAGCAGTTCTTC. Translated: CATSDDRDRRNNEQFF.

DNA of the CDR3: TGTGCCAGCAGTTGGAGGGCTGGAGATACGCAGTATTTT. Translated: CASSWRAGDTQYF. V and J are TRBV27 and TRBJ2-3, with D perhaps TRBD2 (6 bases). Germline V gene lookup returns CDR1 MNHEY and CDR2 SMNVEV (reference sequence). V lost 4 bases to trimming and J lost 5 bases, with 10 bases between them. This CDR3 has 13 residues.

V is TRBV20-1 and J is TRBJ2-1, with 9 bases identical to TRBD1. The germline V gene encodes CDR1 DFQATT and CDR2 SNEGSKA (reference sequence). This CDR3 region has 14 residues. The V and J ends lost 5 bases and 6 bases, in that order; junction bases with no gene match: 8. The chain's CDR3 is CSALIRDRVNEQFF. The CDR3 region has the DNA TGCAGTGCTCTCATCCGGGACAGGGTCAATGAGCAGTTCTTC.

This clonotype was seen a few times. This rearrangement joins TRBV2 to TRBJ2-1, with 11 bases that match TRBD2. The CDR3 is made up of 15 amino acids. With V trimmed by 7 bases and J by 6 bases, 8 bases remained unmatched. CDR1 and CDR2 (germline): SNHLY, FYNNEI. The CDR3 DNA follows: TGTGCCAGCACTCCTCCTAGCGGGAGGCTCAATGAGCAGTTCTTC. It encodes CASTPPSGRLNEQFF.

This clonotype occurred a few times. This chain connects TRBV20-1 to TRBJ2-7; 7 bases align to TRBD2. The trim removed 6 bases at V and 2 bases at J, leaving 13 bases unmatched. Germline loops: CDR1 DFQATT, CDR2 SNEGSKA (reference sequence). The CDR3 extends over 15 amino acids. The CDR3 DNA follows: TGCAGTGCCAGAAAGGGCGGGAGATTCACCTACGAGCAGTACTTC. It encodes CSARKGGRFTYEQYF.

This chain links TRBV11-2 with TRBJ2-7, with 7 positions matching TRBD1. This CDR3 has 15 residues. Germline V lookup: CDR1 SGHAT, CDR2 FQNNGV. The trim removed 1 base at V and 4 bases at J, leaving 7 bases unmatched. CDR3 nucleotide sequence: TGTGCCAGCAGCTTAGTAGGGACAGAAGTATACGAGCAGTACTTC. It translates to CASSLVGTEVYEQYF.

V is TRBV5-1 and J is TRBJ2-7; 10 positions match TRBD1. Germline CDR1 reads SGHRS; CDR2 reads YFSETQ. The CDR3 runs to 15 residues. V lost 3 bases and J lost 3; bases outside the gene matches: 6. CDR3 residues: CASSSRGDRGYEQYF. The CDR3 DNA sequence: TGCGCCAGCAGCTCCAGGGGGGACAGGGGCTACGAGCAGTACTTC.

A word on this clonotype: The junction does not match germline at one end; this may be a read error. The chain uses TRBV15 and TRBJ2-5, with TRBD2 matching over 7 bases. Germline lookup yields CDR1 LNHNV and CDR2 YYDKDF (reference sequence). The CDR3 is made up of 16 amino acids. CDR3 protein: CATSRPGGGFQEAQYF. The CDR3 bases are TGTGCCACCAGCAGACCGGGGGGAGGCTTTCAAGAGGCCCAGTACTTC.

This clonotype came up a few times. The chain combines TRBV6-5 with TRBJ2-2, with D possibly being TRBD1 (5 bases). The V gene lost 2 bases and the J gene lost 1 base, with 11 bases spanning the gap. This CDR3 is built from 16 residues. Per germline, CDR1 MNHEY and CDR2 SVGAGI. The CDR3 coding sequence is TGTGCCAGCAGTTACCCGACAGCTAAGAACACCGGGGAGCTGTTTTTT. Residues: CASSYPTAKNTGELFF.